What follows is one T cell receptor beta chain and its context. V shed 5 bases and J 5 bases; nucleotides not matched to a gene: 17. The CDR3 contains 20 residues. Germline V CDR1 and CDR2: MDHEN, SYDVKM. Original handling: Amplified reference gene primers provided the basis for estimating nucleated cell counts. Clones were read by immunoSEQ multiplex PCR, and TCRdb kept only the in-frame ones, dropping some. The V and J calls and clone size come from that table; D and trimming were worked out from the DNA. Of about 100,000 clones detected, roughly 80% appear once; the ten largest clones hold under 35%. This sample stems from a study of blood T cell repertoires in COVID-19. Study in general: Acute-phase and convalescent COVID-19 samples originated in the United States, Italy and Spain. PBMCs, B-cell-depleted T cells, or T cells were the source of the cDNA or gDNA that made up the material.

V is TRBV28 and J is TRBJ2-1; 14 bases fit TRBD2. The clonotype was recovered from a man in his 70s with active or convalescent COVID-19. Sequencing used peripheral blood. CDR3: CASSPRLFSGLAGAHNEQFF. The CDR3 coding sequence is TGTGCCAGCAGTCCGCGACTTTTCTCGGGACTAGCGGGGGCTCACAATGAGCAGTTCTTC.